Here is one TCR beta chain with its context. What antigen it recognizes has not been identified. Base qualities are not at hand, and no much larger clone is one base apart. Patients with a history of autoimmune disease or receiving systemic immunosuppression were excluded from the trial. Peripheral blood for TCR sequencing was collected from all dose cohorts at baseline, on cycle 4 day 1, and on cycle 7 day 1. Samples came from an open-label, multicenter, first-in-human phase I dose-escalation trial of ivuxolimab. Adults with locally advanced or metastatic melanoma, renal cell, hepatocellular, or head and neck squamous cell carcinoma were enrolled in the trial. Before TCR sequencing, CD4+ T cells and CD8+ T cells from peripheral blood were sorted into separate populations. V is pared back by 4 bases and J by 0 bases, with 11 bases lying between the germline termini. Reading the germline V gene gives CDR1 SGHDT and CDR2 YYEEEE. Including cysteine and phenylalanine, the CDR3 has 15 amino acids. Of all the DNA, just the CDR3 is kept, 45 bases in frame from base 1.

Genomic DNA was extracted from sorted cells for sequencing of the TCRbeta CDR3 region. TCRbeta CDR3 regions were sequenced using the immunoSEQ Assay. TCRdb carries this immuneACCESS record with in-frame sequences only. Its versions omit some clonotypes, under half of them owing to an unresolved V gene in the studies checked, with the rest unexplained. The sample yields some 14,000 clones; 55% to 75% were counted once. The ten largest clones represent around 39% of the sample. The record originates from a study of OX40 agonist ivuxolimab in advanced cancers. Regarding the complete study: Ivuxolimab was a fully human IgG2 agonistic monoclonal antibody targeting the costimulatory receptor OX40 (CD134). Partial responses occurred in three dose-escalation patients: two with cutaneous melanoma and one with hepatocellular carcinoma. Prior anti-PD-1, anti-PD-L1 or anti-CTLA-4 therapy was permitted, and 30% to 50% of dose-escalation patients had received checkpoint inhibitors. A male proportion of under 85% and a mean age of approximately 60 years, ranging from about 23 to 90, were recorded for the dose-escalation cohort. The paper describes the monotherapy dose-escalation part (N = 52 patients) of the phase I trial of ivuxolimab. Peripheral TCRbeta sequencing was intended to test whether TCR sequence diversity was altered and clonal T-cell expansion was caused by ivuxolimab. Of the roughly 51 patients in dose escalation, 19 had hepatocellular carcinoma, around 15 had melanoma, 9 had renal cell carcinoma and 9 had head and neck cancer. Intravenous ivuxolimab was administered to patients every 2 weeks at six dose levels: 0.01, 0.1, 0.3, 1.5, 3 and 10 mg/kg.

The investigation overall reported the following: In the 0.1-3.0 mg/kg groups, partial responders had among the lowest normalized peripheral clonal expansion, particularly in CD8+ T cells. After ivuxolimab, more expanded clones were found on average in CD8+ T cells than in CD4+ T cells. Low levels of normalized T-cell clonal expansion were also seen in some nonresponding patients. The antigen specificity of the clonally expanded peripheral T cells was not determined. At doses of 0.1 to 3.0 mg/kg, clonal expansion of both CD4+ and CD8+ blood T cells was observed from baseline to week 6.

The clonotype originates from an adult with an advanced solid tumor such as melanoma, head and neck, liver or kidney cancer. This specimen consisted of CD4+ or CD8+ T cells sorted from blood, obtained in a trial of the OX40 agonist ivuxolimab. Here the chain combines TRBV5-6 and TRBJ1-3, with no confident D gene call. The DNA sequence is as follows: TGTGCCAGCAGCCTGGGCCCTAGCTCTGGAAACACCATATATTTT. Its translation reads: CASSLGPSSGNTIYF.